This T cell receptor (beta chain) was profiled in a study of blood T cell repertoires in COVID-19. This CDR3 region has 14 residues. Trimming removed 5 bases at V and 5 bases at J, with 16 bases between. Germline V gives CDR1 KGHSH, CDR2 LQKENI. This study enrolled people aged about 18 to 90 from around 26 US geographic areas. TCRdb keeps only in-frame clones here, not all; method: immunoSEQ multiplex PCR. The sample has fewer than 300,000 clones, roughly 88% seen once. The chain carries TRBV18 and TRBJ2-7; tentatively, D is TRBD1 (5 bases). The specimen sequenced was PBMCs or T cells enriched from blood (not recorded which). This TCR was recovered from a woman in her twenties or thirties who had recovered from COVID-19. The CDR3 DNA reads as TGTGCCAGCTCAGATCAGGGTACCACGGACGAGCAGTACTTC. Its translation is CASSDQGTTDEQYF.